This T cell receptor (beta chain) comes out of a study of T cells after yellow fever vaccination. One entry per CDR3 protein, called by TCRdb with MiXCR from the 5' RACE reads. The table lists 620,000 or so distinct CDR3 sequences, about 12% of them singletons, with about 16% in the top ten. General observations from the study: Weaker in magnitude, the secondary response showed a faster peak on day 5 versus 15. Bulk-population clonotypes that are abundant could appear as contaminants in FACS-sorted repertoires.

Regarding this clonotype: As yet, its antigen is unknown.

From germline, CDR1 is SGHAT and CDR2 FQNNGV. CDR3 length: 13 amino acids. Trimming pared 0 bases from V and 4 bases from J, leaving 5 bases between. The receptor was isolated from a man under 40 who received the YFV17D yellow fever vaccine. The chain employs TRBV11-2 and TRBJ2-3, with D hard to call. This specimen was PBMCs, taken on the day of the yellow fever booster vaccination. The CDR3 DNA is TGTGCCAGCAGCTTAGATCGGCCAGATACGCAGTATTTT. It is translated as CASSLDRPDTQYF.